This is a list of T cell receptor beta chains from one sample in a study of CD8 T cells in Susac syndrome. MiXCR, applied by TCRdb to the immunoSEQ multiplex PCR reads, yields one record per CDR3 protein. The sample has about 90,000 distinct CDR3 sequences; approximately 96% are singletons. The source material was CD8+ T cells from PBMCs. The receptors shown here come from a human donor with Susac syndrome. Both conserved end residues are part of each CDR3. A D gene is named only where the DNA matches it firmly. The size of a clone is reported for some rows only, either as once, few or many, or as a class for expanded clones.

CDR3aa,CDR3nt,abundance,j_gene,d_gene,v_gene
CSARDGEVVGYGYTF,TGCAGTGCTAGAGATGGGGAGGTTGTGGGCTATGGCTACACCTTC,-,TRBJ1-2,-,TRBV20-1
CASSSSGGVDEQFF,TGTGCCAGCAGCTCTAGCGGGGGGGTTGATGAGCAGTTCTTC,-,TRBJ2-1,TRBD2,TRBV7-3
CASSPRGLAGGNYNEQFF,TGTGCCAGCAGCCCCCGCGGACTAGCGGGGGGGAACTACAATGAGCAGTTCTTC,-,TRBJ2-1,TRBD2,TRBV5-6
CASSPTGGYEQYF,TGTGCCAGCAGCCCTACAGGGGGGTACGAGCAGTACTTC,few,TRBJ2-7,TRBD1,TRBV7-8
CASSLYETGELFF,TGCGCCAGCAGCTTGTATGAAACCGGGGAGCTGTTTTTT,-,TRBJ2-2,-,TRBV5-1
CAWTGGLSHQPQHF,TGTGCCTGGACGGGGGGTCTAAGTCACCAGCCCCAGCATTTT,-,TRBJ1-5,-,TRBV30
CASGKGAYNEQFF,TGTGCCAGCGGGAAAGGGGCCTACAATGAGCAGTTCTTC,-,TRBJ2-1,-,TRBV13
CASSLNIYEQYF,TGTGCCAGCAGCTTAAACATCTACGAGCAGTACTTC,-,TRBJ2-7,-,TRBV7-2
CASSTSLAGGRVTQYF,TGTGCCAGCAGCACGAGTCTAGCGGGGGGGCGGGTGACCCAGTACTTC,once,TRBJ2-5,TRBD2,TRBV7-2
CSAIESGVEQYF,TGCAGTGCTATTGAAAGTGGGGTCGAGCAGTACTTC,-,TRBJ2-7,-,TRBV20-1
CASSSGNTEAFF,TGTGCCAGCAGTTCGGGGAACACTGAAGCTTTCTTT,few,TRBJ1-1,-,TRBV27
CASSYSRANSQFF,TGTGCCAGCAGTTACTCGAGGGCAAACAGCCAGTTCTTC,-,TRBJ2-1,-,TRBV6-5
CSVDGGGTEAFF,TGCAGCGTTGATGGAGGGGGCACTGAAGCTTTCTTT,-,TRBJ1-1,-,TRBV29-1
CASSAGQGDYGYTF,TGCGCCAGCAGCGCGGGACAGGGGGACTATGGCTACACCTTC,-,TRBJ1-2,TRBD1,TRBV5-1
CSALTGNTDTQYF,TGCAGCGCCCTGACAGGGAATACAGATACGCAGTATTTT,-,TRBJ2-3,TRBD1,TRBV29-1
CSARGGYTEAFF,TGCAGTGCTAGAGGAGGATACACTGAAGCTTTCTTT,-,TRBJ1-1,-,TRBV20-1
CASSKTRPADTQYF,TGTGCCAGCTCTAAAACCCGGCCGGCGGATACGCAGTATTTT,-,TRBJ2-3,-,TRBV7-2
CASSEGDRGMNTEAFF,TGTGCCAGCAGTGAGGGGGACAGGGGGATGAACACTGAAGCTTTCTTT,-,TRBJ1-1,TRBD1,TRBV28
CASSQDGQQPQHF,TGCGCCAGCAGCCAAGATGGACAACAGCCCCAGCATTTT,-,TRBJ1-5,-,TRBV4-3
CSARVGTSRSYEQYF,TGCAGTGCTAGAGTAGGGACGTCTCGCTCCTACGAGCAGTACTTC,-,TRBJ2-7,-,TRBV20-1
CASSLDPAGANEQYF,TGTGCCAGCAGCTTAGATCCGGCAGGGGCCAACGAGCAGTACTTC,-,TRBJ2-7,-,TRBV11-3